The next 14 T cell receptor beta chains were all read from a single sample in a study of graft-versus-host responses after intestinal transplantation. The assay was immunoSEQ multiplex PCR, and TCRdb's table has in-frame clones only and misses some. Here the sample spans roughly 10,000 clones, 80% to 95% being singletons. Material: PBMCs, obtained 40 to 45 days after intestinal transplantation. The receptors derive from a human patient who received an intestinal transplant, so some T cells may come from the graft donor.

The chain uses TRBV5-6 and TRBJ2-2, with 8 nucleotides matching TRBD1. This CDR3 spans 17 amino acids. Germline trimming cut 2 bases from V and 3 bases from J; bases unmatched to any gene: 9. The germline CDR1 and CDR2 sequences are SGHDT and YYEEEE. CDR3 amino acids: CASSLASGGVYTGELFF. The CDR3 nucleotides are TGTGCCAGCAGCTTAGCGTCAGGGGGCGTCTACACCGGGGAGCTGTTTTTT.

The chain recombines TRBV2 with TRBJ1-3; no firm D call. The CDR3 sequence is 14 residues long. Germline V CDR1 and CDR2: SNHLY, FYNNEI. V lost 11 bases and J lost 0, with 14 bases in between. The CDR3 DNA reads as TGTGCCGTGGGAGGACGGAGCTCTGGAAACACCATATATTTT. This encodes CAVGGRSSGNTIYF.

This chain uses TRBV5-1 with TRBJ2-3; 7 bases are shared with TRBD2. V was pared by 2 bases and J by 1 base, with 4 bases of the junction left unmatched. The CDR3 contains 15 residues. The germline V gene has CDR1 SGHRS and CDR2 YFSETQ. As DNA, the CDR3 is TGCGCCAGCAGCTTAGACAGCGGGGGCACAGATACGCAGTATTTT. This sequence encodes CASSLDSGGTDTQYF.

The CDR3 spells CASSSGQGYLYLYGYTF. The CDR3 bases are TGTGCCAGCAGCTCGGGACAGGGATACCTATATCTCTATGGCTACACCTTC. This chain links TRBV5-6 with TRBJ1-2, with 9 nucleotides matching TRBD1. V lost 3 bases, J lost 4 bases, and 13 bases stayed unmatched. Germline CDR1 and CDR2: SGHDT and YYEEEE. CDR3 length: 17 residues.

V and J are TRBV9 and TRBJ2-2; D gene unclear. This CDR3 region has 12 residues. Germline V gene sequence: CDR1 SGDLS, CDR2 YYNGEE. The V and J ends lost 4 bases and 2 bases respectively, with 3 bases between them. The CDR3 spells CASSLNTGELFF. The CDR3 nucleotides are TGTGCCAGCAGCCTAAACACCGGGGAGCTGTTTTTT.

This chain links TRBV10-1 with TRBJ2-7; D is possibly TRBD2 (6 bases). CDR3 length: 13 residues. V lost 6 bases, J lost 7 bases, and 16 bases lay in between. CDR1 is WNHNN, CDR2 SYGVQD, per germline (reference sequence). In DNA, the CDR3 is TGCGCCAGCAGCGAAGCGGGCTGGGGGGAGCAGTACTTC. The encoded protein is CASSEAGWGEQYF.

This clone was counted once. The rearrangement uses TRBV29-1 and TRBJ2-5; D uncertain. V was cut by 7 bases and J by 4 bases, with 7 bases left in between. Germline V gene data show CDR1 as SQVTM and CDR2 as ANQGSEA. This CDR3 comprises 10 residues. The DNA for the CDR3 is TGCAGCGCCAGACTAGAGACCCAGTACTTC. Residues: CSARLETQYF.

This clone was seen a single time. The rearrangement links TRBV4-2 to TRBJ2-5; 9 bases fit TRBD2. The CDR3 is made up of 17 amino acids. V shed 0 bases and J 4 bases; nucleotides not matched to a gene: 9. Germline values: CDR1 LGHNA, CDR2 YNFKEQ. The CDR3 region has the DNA TGTGCCAGCAGCCAAGACTCCTCTTTTAGCGGGGGAGAGACCCAGTACTTC. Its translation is CASSQDSSFSGGETQYF.

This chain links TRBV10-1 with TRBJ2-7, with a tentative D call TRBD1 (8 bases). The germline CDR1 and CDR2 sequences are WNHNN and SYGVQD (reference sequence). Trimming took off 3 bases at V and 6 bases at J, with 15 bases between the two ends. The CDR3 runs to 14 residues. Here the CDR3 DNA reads TGCGCCAGCAGTGACAGGACAGGGAGGGGCGAGCAGTACTTC. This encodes CASSDRTGRGEQYF.

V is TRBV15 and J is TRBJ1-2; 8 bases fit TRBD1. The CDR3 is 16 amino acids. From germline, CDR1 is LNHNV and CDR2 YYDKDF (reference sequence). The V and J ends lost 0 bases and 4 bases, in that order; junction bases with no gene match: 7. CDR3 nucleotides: TGTGCCACCAGCAGAGATTTAGGGACAGGTGTCTATGGCTACACCTTC. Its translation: CATSRDLGTGVYGYTF.

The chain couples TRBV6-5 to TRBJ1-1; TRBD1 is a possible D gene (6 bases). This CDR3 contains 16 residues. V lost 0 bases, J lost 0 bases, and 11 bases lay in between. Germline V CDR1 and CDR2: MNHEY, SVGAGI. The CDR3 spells CASSYSMGTMNTEAFF. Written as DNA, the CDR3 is TGTGCCAGCAGTTACTCGATGGGGACAATGAACACTGAAGCTTTCTTT.

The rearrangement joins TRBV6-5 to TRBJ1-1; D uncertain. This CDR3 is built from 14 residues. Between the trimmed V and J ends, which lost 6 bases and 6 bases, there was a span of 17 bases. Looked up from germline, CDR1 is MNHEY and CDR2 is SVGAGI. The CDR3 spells CASSPSGFRAEAFF. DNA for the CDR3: TGTGCCAGCAGCCCGTCCGGGTTTAGGGCTGAAGCTTTCTTT.

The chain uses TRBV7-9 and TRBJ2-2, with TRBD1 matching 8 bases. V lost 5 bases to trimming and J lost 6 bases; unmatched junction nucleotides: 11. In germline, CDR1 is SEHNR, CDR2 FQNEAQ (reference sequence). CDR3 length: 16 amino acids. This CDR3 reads CASSPPTDREAGELFF. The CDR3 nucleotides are TGTGCCAGCAGCCCGCCTACGGACAGGGAGGCCGGGGAGCTGTTTTTT.

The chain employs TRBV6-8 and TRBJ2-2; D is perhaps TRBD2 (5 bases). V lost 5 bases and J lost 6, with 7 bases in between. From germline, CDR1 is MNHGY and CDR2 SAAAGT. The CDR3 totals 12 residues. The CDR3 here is CASSRGAGELFF. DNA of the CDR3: TGTGCCAGCAGTCGGGGAGCCGGGGAGCTGTTTTTT.